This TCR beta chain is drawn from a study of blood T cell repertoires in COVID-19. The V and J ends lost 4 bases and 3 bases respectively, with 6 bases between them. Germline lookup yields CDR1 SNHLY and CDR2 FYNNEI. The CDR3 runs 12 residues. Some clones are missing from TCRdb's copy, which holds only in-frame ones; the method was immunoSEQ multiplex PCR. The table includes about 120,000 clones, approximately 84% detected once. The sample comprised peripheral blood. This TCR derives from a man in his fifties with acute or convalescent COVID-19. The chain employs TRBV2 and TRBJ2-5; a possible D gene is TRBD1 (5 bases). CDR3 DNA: TGTGCCAGCAGTGTAGGGGAAGAGACCCAGTACTTC. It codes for CASSVGEETQYF.